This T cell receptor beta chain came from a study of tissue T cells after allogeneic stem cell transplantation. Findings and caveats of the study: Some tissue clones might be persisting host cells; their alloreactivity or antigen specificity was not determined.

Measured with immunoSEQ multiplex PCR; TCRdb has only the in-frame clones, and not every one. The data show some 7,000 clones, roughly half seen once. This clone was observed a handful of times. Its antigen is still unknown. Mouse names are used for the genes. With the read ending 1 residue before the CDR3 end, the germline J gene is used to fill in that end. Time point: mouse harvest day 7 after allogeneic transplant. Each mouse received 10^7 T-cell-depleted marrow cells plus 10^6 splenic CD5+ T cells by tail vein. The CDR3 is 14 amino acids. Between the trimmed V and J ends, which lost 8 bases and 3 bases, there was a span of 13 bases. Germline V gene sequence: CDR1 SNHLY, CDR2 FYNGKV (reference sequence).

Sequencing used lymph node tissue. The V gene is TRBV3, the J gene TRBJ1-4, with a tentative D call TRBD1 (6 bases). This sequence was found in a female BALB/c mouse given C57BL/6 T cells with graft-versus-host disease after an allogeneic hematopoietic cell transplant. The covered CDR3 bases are TGTGCCAGCCGAAGGGGGGGGACCAACGAAAGATTATTT. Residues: CASRRGGTNERLF. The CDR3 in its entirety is CASRRGGTNERLFF.